This is a list of T cell receptor beta chains from one sample in a study of blood T cell repertoires in COVID-19. Assay: immunoSEQ multiplex PCR; the TCRdb copy retains only in-frame clones and omits some. The sample shows 65,000 to 85,000 clones, about four fifths of them seen only once. The specimen was peripheral blood. These receptors were obtained from a woman aged 55-69 years with acute or convalescent COVID-19. CDR3s include the opening cysteine and the closing phenylalanine or tryptophan. D genes are given only for firm matches. Clone size, where shown, is once, few, many, or a class for clones that have expanded.

TRBV5-8	TRBJ1-5	NA	TRBD1	CASSPYRGGNQPQHF	TGTGCCAGCAGCCCCTACAGGGGGGGCAATCAGCCCCAGCATTTT
TRBV27	TRBJ1-1	NA	NA	CASRLGGTEAFF	TGTGCCAGCAGACTGGGAGGTACTGAAGCTTTCTTT
TRBV19	TRBJ1-3	few	TRBD1	CASNPTGAGNTIYF	TGTGCCAGTAACCCGACAGGGGCTGGAAACACCATATATTTT
TRBV30	TRBJ2-7	NA	NA	CAWSPNNYEQYF	TGTGCCTGGAGCCCTAATAATTACGAGCAGTACTTC
TRBV7-3	TRBJ1-1	NA	TRBD1	CASSLTRDRGYTEAFF	TGTGCCAGCAGCTTAACCCGGGACAGGGGGTATACTGAAGCTTTCTTT
TRBV19	TRBJ2-3	NA	TRBD1	CASSPRTGTTDTQYF	TGTGCCAGTAGTCCCCGGACAGGGACCACAGATACGCAGTATTTT
TRBV3-1/TRBV3-2	TRBJ1-2	NA	TRBD1	CASSLTGGSRGYTF	TGTGCCAGCAGCCTCACAGGGGGTAGTAGGGGCTACACCTTC
TRBV10-3	TRBJ2-1	NA	TRBD1	CAISPGQWSSYNEQFF	TGTGCCATCAGTCCGGGACAGTGGAGCTCCTACAATGAGCAGTTCTTC
TRBV27	TRBJ1-4	few	TRBD1	CASSFRGDSNEKLFF	TGTGCCAGCAGTTTCCGTGGGGACAGTAATGAAAAACTGTTTTTT
TRBV6-1	TRBJ1-6	NA	NA	CASSEAAGAHSPLHF	TGTGCCAGCAGTGAAGCAGCAGGCGCCCATTCACCCCTCCACTTT